The text below deals with one TCR beta chain. Its specificity is unknown. These data come from a study of blood T cells in healthy people across ages. Study-level results: Naive T cell percentage showed a strong correlation with TCR beta diversity. Considered underestimates were the diversity estimates obtained from one million T cells. The fall in TCR beta diversity per million T cells was roughly linear with age.

This CDR3 region has 15 residues. With 4 bases removed from V and 4 bases from J, the gap between germline ends came to 15 bases. Germline V lookup: CDR1 MNHEY, CDR2 SVGEGT. Collection of 9 to 10 milliliters of peripheral blood was performed for each donor. Combining a sample-barcoded 5' primer with a J-beta primer mix, a second PCR ran for 7 to 11 cycles. TCRdb ran MiXCR on the 5' RACE reads and lists one entry per CDR3 protein. The data hold under 1,000,000 distinct CDR3 sequences, with around 36% observed a single time. V is TRBV6-2 or TRBV6-3 and J is TRBJ2-3; D possibly corresponds to TRBD2 (6 bases). Sequences were obtained from blood. The origin of this receptor is a man aged 18 to 29 in good health. CDR3 loop: CASSSLAGSPDTQYF. CDR3 bases: TGTGCCAGCAGTTCTTTGGCGGGGTCCCCAGATACGCAGTATTTT.